This T cell receptor beta chain is from a study of CD8 T cells in Susac syndrome. The authors sequenced TCR beta from blood CD8+ and CD4+ T cells. The germline CDR1 and CDR2 sequences are SNHLY and FYNNEI. The trim removed 6 bases at V and 4 bases at J, leaving 17 bases unmatched. The CDR3 length is 19 residues. Reverse transcription used about 0.45 to 1 ug RNA and random hexamers. TCRdb redid the calling of the immunoSEQ multiplex PCR reads with MiXCR, one entry per CDR3 protein. The sample lists approximately 280,000 distinct CDR3 sequences, roughly 81% occurring once. The TCR originated in a human donor with multiple sclerosis. The gene calls are TRBV2 and TRBJ2-2, with 10 bases aligning to TRBD2. Sequencing was carried out using CD8+ T cells from PBMCs. The CDR3 here is CASSTPGTSAPWATGELFF. The CDR3, as DNA: TGTGCCAGCAGCACCCCCGGGACTAGCGCGCCGTGGGCCACCGGGGAGCTGTTTTTT. The whole variable domain, filled in from reference TRBV2 and TRBJ2-2, reads EPEVTQTPSHQVTQMGQEVILRCVPISNHLYFYWYRQILGQKVEFLVSFYNNEISEKSEIFDDQFSVERPDGSNFTLKIRSTKLEDSAMYFCASSTPGTSAPWATGELFFGEGSRLTVL.